This entry concerns a single TCR beta chain. Germline CDR1 and CDR2: SQVTM and ANQGSEA. This CDR3 region has 15 residues. V lost 4 bases to trimming and J lost 1 base, with 17 bases between them. The source of the sample is a study of blood T cell repertoires in COVID-19. About the study: Sources were T cells, B-cell-depleted T cells, or PBMCs; the material itself was cDNA or gDNA.

Generated by immunoSEQ multiplex PCR, the TCRdb table keeps only in-frame clones and is missing some. This repertoire shows roughly 240,000 clones, 65% to 90% found once; its top ten account for 5.1%. The sample taken for sequencing was peripheral blood. The rearrangement uses TRBV29-1 and TRBJ2-7; D is perhaps TRBD2 (5 bases). The clonotype comes from a man in his fifties with COVID-19, enrolled during active disease. CDR3: CSVVQLPGMSYEQYF. CDR3 nucleotides: TGCAGCGTTGTCCAACTACCGGGGATGTCCTACGAGCAGTACTTC.